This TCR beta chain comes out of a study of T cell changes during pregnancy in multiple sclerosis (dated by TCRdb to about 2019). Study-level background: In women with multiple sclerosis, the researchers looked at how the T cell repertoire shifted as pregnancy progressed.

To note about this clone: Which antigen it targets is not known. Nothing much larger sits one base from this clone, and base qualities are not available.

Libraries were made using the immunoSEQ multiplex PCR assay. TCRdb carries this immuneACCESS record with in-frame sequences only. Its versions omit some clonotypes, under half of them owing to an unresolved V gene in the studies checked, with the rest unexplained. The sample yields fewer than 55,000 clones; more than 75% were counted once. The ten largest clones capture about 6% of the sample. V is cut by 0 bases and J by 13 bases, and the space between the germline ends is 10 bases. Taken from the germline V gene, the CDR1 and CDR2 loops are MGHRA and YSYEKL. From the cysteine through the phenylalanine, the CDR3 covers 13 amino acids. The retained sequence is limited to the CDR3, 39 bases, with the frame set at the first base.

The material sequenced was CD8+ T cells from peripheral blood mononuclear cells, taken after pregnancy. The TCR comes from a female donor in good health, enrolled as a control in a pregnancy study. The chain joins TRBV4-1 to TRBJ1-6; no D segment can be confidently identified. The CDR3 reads CASSQDIGFPLHF. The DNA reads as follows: TGCGCCAGCAGCCAAGATATCGGGTTTCCCCTCCACTTT.